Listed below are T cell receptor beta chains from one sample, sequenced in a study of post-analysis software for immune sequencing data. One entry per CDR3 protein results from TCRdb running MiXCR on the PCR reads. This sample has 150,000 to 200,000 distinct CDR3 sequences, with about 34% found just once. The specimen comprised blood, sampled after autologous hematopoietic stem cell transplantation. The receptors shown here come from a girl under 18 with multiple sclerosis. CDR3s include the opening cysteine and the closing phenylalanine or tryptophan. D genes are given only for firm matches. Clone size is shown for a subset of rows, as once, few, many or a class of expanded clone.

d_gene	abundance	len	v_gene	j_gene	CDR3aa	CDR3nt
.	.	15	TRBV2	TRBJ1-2	CASSEAQIGYSGYTF	TGTGCCAGCAGTGAAGCGCAAATCGGATATTCCGGCTACACCTTC
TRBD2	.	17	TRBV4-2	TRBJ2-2	CASSQVSSGLNTGELFF	TGTGCCAGCAGCCAAGTCTCTAGCGGGTTGAACACCGGGGAGCTGTTTTTT
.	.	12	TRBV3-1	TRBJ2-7	CASSPEFREQYF	TGTGCCAGCAGCCCTGAATTCCGCGAGCAGTACTTC
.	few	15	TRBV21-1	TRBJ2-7	CASSKVSTIEYEQYF	TGTGCCAGCAGCAAAGTATCTACCATCGAGTACGAGCAGTACTTC
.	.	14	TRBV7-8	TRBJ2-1	CASLNGGAYNEQFF	TGTGCCAGCTTGAACGGGGGCGCCTACAATGAGCAGTTCTTC
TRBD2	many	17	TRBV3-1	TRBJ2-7	CASSQESRGLAGSEQYF	TGTGCCAGCAGCCAAGAAAGTCGTGGACTAGCGGGAAGCGAGCAGTACTTC
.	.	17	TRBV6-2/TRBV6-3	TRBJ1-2	CASSYSTSRTFNYGYTF	TGTGCCAGCAGTTACTCGACGAGCAGGACGTTTAACTATGGCTACACCTTC
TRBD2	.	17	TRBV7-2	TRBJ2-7	CASSLGVGLARSYEQYF	TGTGCCAGCAGCTTAGGCGTAGGACTAGCGCGATCCTACGAGCAGTACTTC
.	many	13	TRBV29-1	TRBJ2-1	CSTMNGARNEQFF	TGCAGCACCATGAACGGGGCGAGGAATGAGCAGTTCTTC
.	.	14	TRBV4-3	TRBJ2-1	CASSQDTSYNEQFF	TGCGCCAGCAGCCAAGACACTAGCTACAATGAGCAGTTCTTC
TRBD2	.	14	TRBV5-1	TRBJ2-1	CASSEVAGGNEQFF	TGCGCCAGCAGTGAAGTAGCGGGAGGAAATGAGCAGTTCTTC
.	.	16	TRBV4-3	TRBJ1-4	CASSQEGGNGNEKLFF	TGCGCCAGCAGCCAAGAAGGGGGGAATGGTAATGAAAAACTGTTTTTT
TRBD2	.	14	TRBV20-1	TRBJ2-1	CSVLPLAGATEQFF	TGCAGTGTGCTACCCCTAGCGGGGGCCACTGAGCAGTTCTTC
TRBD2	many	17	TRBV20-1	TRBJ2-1	CSAFGTSGSVFYNEQFF	TGCAGTGCTTTCGGGACTAGCGGGTCCGTATTTTACAATGAGCAGTTCTTC
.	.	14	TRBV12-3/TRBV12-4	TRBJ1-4	CASSYRGGGEKRFF	TGTGCCAGCAGTTACCGGGGAGGGGGTGAAAAACGGTTTTTT
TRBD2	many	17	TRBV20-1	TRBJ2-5	CSARAVLAGVYQETQYF	TGCAGTGCTAGAGCTGTACTAGCGGGAGTGTACCAAGAGACCCAGTACTTC
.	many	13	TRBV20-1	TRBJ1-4	CSAEGGGDEKLFF	TGCAGTGCGGAAGGGGGAGGAGACGAAAAACTGTTTTTT
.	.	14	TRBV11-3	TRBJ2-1	CASSSGLSDNEQFF	TGTGCCAGCAGCTCCGGACTCTCCGACAATGAGCAGTTCTTC
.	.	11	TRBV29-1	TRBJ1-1	CSVALLREAFF	TGCAGCGTTGCCTTACTGCGTGAAGCTTTCTTT
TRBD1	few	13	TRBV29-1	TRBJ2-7	CSVELTGSYEQYF	TGCAGCGTTGAATTGACAGGGTCCTACGAGCAGTACTTC
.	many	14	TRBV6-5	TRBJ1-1	CASTRREGETEAFF	TGTGCCAGCACTAGGCGGGAAGGGGAGACTGAAGCTTTCTTT
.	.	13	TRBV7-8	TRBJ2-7	CASTRPPNYEQYF	TGTGCCAGCACCCGACCGCCAAACTACGAGCAGTACTTC
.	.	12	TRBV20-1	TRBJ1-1	CSAWGANTEAFF	TGCAGTGCCTGGGGGGCCAACACTGAAGCTTTCTTT
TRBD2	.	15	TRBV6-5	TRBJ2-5	CASSYRTSRQETQYF	TGTGCCAGCAGTTACCGGACTAGCAGACAAGAGACCCAGTACTTC
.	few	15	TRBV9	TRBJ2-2	CASSLGGANTGELFF	TGTGCCAGCAGCCTAGGGGGGGCTAACACCGGGGAGCTGTTTTTT
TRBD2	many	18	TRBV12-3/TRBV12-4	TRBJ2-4	CASSLSGLWTSGLVIQYF	TGTGCCAGCAGTTTATCGGGATTGTGGACTAGCGGGCTGGTAATTCAGTACTTC
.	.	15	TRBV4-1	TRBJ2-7	CASSQGRDRTYEQYF	TGCGCCAGCAGCCAAGGCCGGGACCGAACCTACGAGCAGTACTTC
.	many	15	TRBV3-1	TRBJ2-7	CASSQDPGLSYEQYF	TGTGCCAGCAGCCAAGATCCGGGACTCTCCTACGAGCAGTACTTC
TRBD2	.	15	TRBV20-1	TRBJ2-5	CSARVEPGLVETQYF	TGCAGTGCTAGAGTGGAGCCGGGACTAGTGGAGACCCAGTACTTC
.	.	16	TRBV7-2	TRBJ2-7	CASSSPSYADTYEQYF	TGTGCCAGCAGCTCTCCATCGTACGCCGATACCTACGAGCAGTACTTC
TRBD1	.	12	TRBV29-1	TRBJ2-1	CSLGQGRGEQFF	TGCAGCCTGGGACAGGGGAGAGGTGAGCAGTTCTTC
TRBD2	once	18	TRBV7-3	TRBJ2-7	CASSLLAGSGGLYNEQYF	TGTGCCAGCAGCCTCCTCGCGGGTAGCGGGGGACTATACAATGAGCAGTACTTC
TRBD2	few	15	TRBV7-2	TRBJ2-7	CASSFVAGFINEQYF	TGTGCCAGCAGCTTCGTAGCGGGGTTCATAAACGAGCAGTACTTC
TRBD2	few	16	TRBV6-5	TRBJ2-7	CASSWQATSIIGSQYF	TGTGCCAGCAGTTGGCAGGCGACTAGCATAATTGGGTCCCAGTACTTC
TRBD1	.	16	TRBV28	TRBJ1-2	CVSSRPGQAKNYGYTF	TGTGTCAGCAGCAGACCGGGACAGGCTAAAAACTATGGCTACACCTTC
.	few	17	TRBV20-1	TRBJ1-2	CSASALAQGRVQDGYTF	TGCAGTGCTAGTGCACTCGCGCAGGGAAGAGTACAAGATGGCTACACCTTC
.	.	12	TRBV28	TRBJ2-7	CASSRGYYEQYF	TGTGCCAGCAGTAGGGGTTACTACGAGCAGTACTTC
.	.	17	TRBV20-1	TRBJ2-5	CSARDYAGQRAGETQYF	TGCAGTGCTAGAGATTACGCAGGCCAACGGGCGGGAGAGACCCAGTACTTC
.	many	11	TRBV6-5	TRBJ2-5	CASSKGETQYF	TGTGCCAGCAGCAAAGGGGAGACCCAGTACTTC
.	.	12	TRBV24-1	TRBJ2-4	CATSERQGKQYF	TGTGCCACCAGTGAGCGCCAGGGAAAACAGTACTTC
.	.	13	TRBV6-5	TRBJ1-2	CASTIRGGGGYTF	TGTGCCAGCACCATTCGGGGGGGCGGTGGCTACACCTTC
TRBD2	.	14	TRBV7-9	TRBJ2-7	CASSQKGLVSEQYF	TGTGCCAGCAGTCAGAAGGGACTAGTAAGCGAGCAGTACTTC
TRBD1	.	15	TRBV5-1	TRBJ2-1	CASSFSGTGPNEQFF	TGCGCCAGCAGCTTCTCCGGGACAGGCCCCAATGAGCAGTTCTTC
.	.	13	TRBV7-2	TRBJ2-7	CASSLEGVYEQYF	TGTGCCAGCAGCTTAGAAGGGGTATACGAGCAGTACTTC
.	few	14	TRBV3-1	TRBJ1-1	CASSLEPWNTEAFF	TGTGCCAGCAGCCTCGAGCCGTGGAATACTGAAGCTTTCTTT
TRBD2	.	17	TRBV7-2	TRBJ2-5	CASSIGSGRAHSETQYF	TGTGCCAGCAGCATAGGTAGCGGGAGGGCCCACTCCGAGACCCAGTACTTC
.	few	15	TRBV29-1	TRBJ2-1	CSVHRQETGYNEQFF	TGCAGCGTTCACCGTCAGGAGACAGGCTACAATGAGCAGTTCTTC
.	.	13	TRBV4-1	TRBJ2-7	CASSQAAAYEQYF	TGCGCCAGCAGCCAAGCGGCAGCTTACGAGCAGTACTTC
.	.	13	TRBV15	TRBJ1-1	CATSPSTGSEAFF	TGTGCCACCAGTCCCAGTACCGGGTCTGAAGCTTTCTTT
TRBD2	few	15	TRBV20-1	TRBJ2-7	CSARSGGLAGAEQYF	TGCAGTGCTAGATCTGGGGGACTAGCGGGAGCCGAGCAGTACTTC
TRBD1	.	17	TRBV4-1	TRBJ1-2	CASSQDIMTGGGYGYTF	TGCGCCAGCAGCCAAGATATAATGACAGGGGGAGGCTATGGCTACACCTTC
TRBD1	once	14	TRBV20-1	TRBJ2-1	CSARDRQGFNEQFF	TGCAGTGCTAGAGACCGACAGGGGTTCAATGAGCAGTTCTTC
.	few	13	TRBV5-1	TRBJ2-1	CASSRDEHNEQFF	TGCGCCAGCAGCAGGGACGAACACAATGAGCAGTTCTTC
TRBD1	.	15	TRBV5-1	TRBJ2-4	CASSPTQGTGYIQYF	TGCGCCAGCAGCCCGACCCAAGGGACAGGGTATATTCAGTACTTC
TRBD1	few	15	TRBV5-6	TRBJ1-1	CASSYGQGSPLEAFF	TGTGCCAGCAGCTATGGACAGGGGTCTCCCCTTGAAGCTTTCTTT
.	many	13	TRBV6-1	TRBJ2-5	CATTRGSEETQYF	TGTGCCACTACGCGTGGTAGCGAAGAGACCCAGTACTTC
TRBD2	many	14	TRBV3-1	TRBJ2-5	CASSRTSGGETQYF	TGTGCCAGCAGCCGGACTAGCGGTGGGGAGACCCAGTACTTC
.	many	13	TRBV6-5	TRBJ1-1	CASSRRSGTEAFF	TGTGCCAGCAGCCGACGGAGTGGGACTGAAGCTTTCTTT
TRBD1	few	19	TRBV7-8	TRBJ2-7	CASSLAPPPGTATSYEQYF	TGTGCCAGCAGCTTAGCCCCACCCCCTGGGACAGCGACTTCCTACGAGCAGTACTTC
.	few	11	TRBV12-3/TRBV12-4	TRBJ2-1	CASGIGVEQFF	TGTGCCAGCGGAATAGGGGTCGAGCAGTTCTTC